Below, one T cell receptor beta chain is given with its context. This entry belongs to a study of blood T cell repertoires in COVID-19. Study at large: COVID-19 samples collected from the United States, Italy and Spain covered acute and convalescent phases. Sample material is recorded as cDNA or gDNA derived from T cells, B-cell-depleted T cells, or PBMCs.

With V trimmed by 6 bases and J by 2 bases, 2 bases remained unmatched. Germline V gives CDR1 MNHEY, CDR2 SVGEGT. There are 14 residues in the CDR3. In the authors' workflow: Quantification of nucleated cells was approximated via reference gene primer amplification. TCRdb's table, derived via immunoSEQ multiplex PCR, lists solely in-frame clones and lacks some. V, J and clone size were drawn from that table, and D and trimming were deduced from the DNA. The sample lists more than 60,000 clones; around 87% were seen once. The sequence derives from a man aged 55 to 69 with acute or convalescent COVID-19. Sequenced: peripheral blood. This sequence joins TRBV6-2 or TRBV6-3 and TRBJ1-5, with 9 bases identical to TRBD1. CDR3 DNA: TGTGCCAGCAGCTGGGACAGGGGCAATCAGCCCCAGCATTTT. This encodes CASSWDRGNQPQHF.